The rows below give T cell receptor beta chains drawn from one sample of a study of technical replicates of blood from a few donors. Sequenced by immunoSEQ multiplex PCR; TCRdb stores in-frame clones only, minus some. The sample shows under 95,000 clones, around 94% of them seen only once. Specimen: T cells isolated from PBMCs. The receptors were gathered from a human donor in good health. The CDR3 runs from the conserved cysteine through the conserved F or W. A D gene is named only where the DNA matches it firmly. Clone size, where shown, is once, few, many, or a class for clones that have expanded.

CDR3nt: TGCAGCGTATCCAGGGGATGGGAGCAGTACTTC
CDR3aa: CSVSRGWEQYF
d_gene: .
v_gene: TRBV29-1
abundance: .
j_gene: TRBJ2-7

CDR3nt: TGTGCCAGCAGCTACTGGGACAGGGAGAATTCACCCCTCCACTTT
CDR3aa: CASSYWDRENSPLHF
d_gene: TRBD1
v_gene: TRBV7-9
abundance: once
j_gene: TRBJ1-6

CDR3nt: TGTGCCAGCAGTCCCCCCGCGGGGGTAAATGAGCAGTTCTTC
CDR3aa: CASSPPAGVNEQFF
d_gene: TRBD2
v_gene: TRBV27
abundance: .
j_gene: TRBJ2-1

CDR3nt: TGCGCCAGCAGCGACCCGGGACAGGGGGTACACGAGCAGTACTTC
CDR3aa: CASSDPGQGVHEQYF
d_gene: TRBD1
v_gene: TRBV5-1
abundance: .
j_gene: TRBJ2-7

CDR3nt: TGTGCCAGCAGCCCGTACACAGATACGCAGTATTTT
CDR3aa: CASSPYTDTQYF
d_gene: .
v_gene: TRBV11-3
abundance: .
j_gene: TRBJ2-3

CDR3nt: TGCGCCAGCGGTACCGGGACAGGGTTTAACGAGCAGTACTTC
CDR3aa: CASGTGTGFNEQYF
d_gene: TRBD1
v_gene: TRBV5-1
abundance: .
j_gene: TRBJ2-7

CDR3nt: TGCGCCAGCAGCCAAGAGACAGGGGGCGGTTATGGCTACACCTTC
CDR3aa: CASSQETGGGYGYTF
d_gene: TRBD1
v_gene: TRBV4-1
abundance: once
j_gene: TRBJ1-2

CDR3nt: TGTGCCAGTAGTACGGGGGACAGTCCTCATTTT
CDR3aa: CASSTGDSPHF
d_gene: TRBD1
v_gene: TRBV19
abundance: once
j_gene: TRBJ1-4

CDR3nt: TGTGCCAGTAGTAAGTACGCCGGGACAGGGGGCTTGAATGAGCAGTTCTTC
CDR3aa: CASSKYAGTGGLNEQFF
d_gene: TRBD1
v_gene: TRBV19
abundance: .
j_gene: TRBJ2-1

CDR3nt: TGCAGCGTGGCGGCGAGCTCCTACAATGAGCAGTTCTTC
CDR3aa: CSVAASSYNEQFF
d_gene: .
v_gene: TRBV29-1
abundance: .
j_gene: TRBJ2-1

CDR3nt: TGTGCCGGCGACTCATCGAGGAGCGGGGGGCCCCTCTACGAGCAGTACTTC
CDR3aa: CAGDSSRSGGPLYEQYF
d_gene: TRBD2
v_gene: TRBV7-9
abundance: .
j_gene: TRBJ2-7

CDR3nt: TGTGCCAGCAGCTTGGCCCACAGAGCTTCTGAAGCTTTCTTT
CDR3aa: CASSLAHRASEAFF
d_gene: .
v_gene: TRBV11-2
abundance: .
j_gene: TRBJ1-1

CDR3nt: TGTGCCTGGAGTGTACTTTCCGGGACAGGGCATATTTATGGCTACACCTTC
CDR3aa: CAWSVLSGTGHIYGYTF
d_gene: TRBD1
v_gene: TRBV30
abundance: .
j_gene: TRBJ1-2

CDR3nt: TGTGCCAGCTCCTCCGGGGGACTCGCGGGGGACACTGAAGCTTTCTTT
CDR3aa: CASSSGGLAGDTEAFF
d_gene: .
v_gene: TRBV18
abundance: .
j_gene: TRBJ1-1

CDR3nt: TGTGCCAGCAGCGAGTCTCTCGAGGCAAACACTGAAGCTTTCTTT
CDR3aa: CASSESLEANTEAFF
d_gene: .
v_gene: TRBV5-4
abundance: .
j_gene: TRBJ1-1

CDR3nt: TGTGCCAGCAGCTTGGTTGACAGGGACCCTTGGTACAATGAGCAGTTCTTC
CDR3aa: CASSLVDRDPWYNEQFF
d_gene: TRBD1
v_gene: TRBV5-6
abundance: .
j_gene: TRBJ2-1

CDR3nt: TGTGCCAGCAGCTTGTGGCCGGATACGCAGTATTTT
CDR3aa: CASSLWPDTQYF
d_gene: .
v_gene: TRBV7-9
abundance: .
j_gene: TRBJ2-3

CDR3nt: TGTGCCAGTAGTACAGGCCAGGGGGGCGAGCAGTACTTC
CDR3aa: CASSTGQGGEQYF
d_gene: .
v_gene: TRBV19
abundance: once
j_gene: TRBJ2-7

CDR3nt: TGTGCCAGCAGTTTCTCCACGGGGAACACTGAAGCTTTCTTT
CDR3aa: CASSFSTGNTEAFF
d_gene: .
v_gene: TRBV28
abundance: .
j_gene: TRBJ1-1

CDR3nt: TGTGCCAGCAGCCCCGGGACTACCACGGATGAGCAGTTCTTC
CDR3aa: CASSPGTTTDEQFF
d_gene: TRBD2
v_gene: TRBV7-9
abundance: .
j_gene: TRBJ2-1

CDR3nt: TGTGCCAGCAGTGTCCTAGCGGGGGGGACCAATGAGCAGTTCTTC
CDR3aa: CASSVLAGGTNEQFF
d_gene: TRBD2
v_gene: TRBV11-3
abundance: .
j_gene: TRBJ2-1

CDR3nt: TGTGCCAGCGCCGCCGTAGGGGTGCCTGAAGCTTTCTTT
CDR3aa: CASAAVGVPEAFF
d_gene: .
v_gene: TRBV6-5
abundance: .
j_gene: TRBJ1-1

CDR3nt: TGTGCCAGCAGCTCGCGCGGGGGGCAAAATGAGCAGTTCTTC
CDR3aa: CASSSRGGQNEQFF
d_gene: TRBD2
v_gene: TRBV7-9
abundance: .
j_gene: TRBJ2-1

CDR3nt: TGTGCCAGCAGACCCCGGGACAGTTCCTACGAGCAGTACTTC
CDR3aa: CASRPRDSSYEQYF
d_gene: TRBD1
v_gene: TRBV4-2
abundance: .
j_gene: TRBJ2-7

CDR3nt: TGTGCCAGCAGTTTATCCGGGACAGGGGATGTTATGGGCCAGCATTTT
CDR3aa: CASSLSGTGDVMGQHF
d_gene: TRBD1
v_gene: TRBV27
abundance: .
j_gene: TRBJ1-5

CDR3nt: TGTGCCAGCAGCCTGCGTCGCCAACAAGCGGGGGAAAAAGAGACCCAGTACTTC
CDR3aa: CASSLRRQQAGEKETQYF
d_gene: TRBD2
v_gene: TRBV7-9
abundance: .
j_gene: TRBJ2-5

CDR3nt: TGTGCCAGCAGTTACCGAGCCACAGGGATAAACACTGAAGCTTTCTTT
CDR3aa: CASSYRATGINTEAFF
d_gene: .
v_gene: TRBV6-6
abundance: .
j_gene: TRBJ1-1

CDR3nt: TGTGCCAGCTCACCCCAAAGCGGGGGGAGGCCTGAAGCTTTCTTT
CDR3aa: CASSPQSGGRPEAFF
d_gene: .
v_gene: TRBV18
abundance: .
j_gene: TRBJ1-1

CDR3nt: TGTGCCAGCACCTACGCAGGGGTCCTCTCTGGAAACACCATATATTTT
CDR3aa: CASTYAGVLSGNTIYF
d_gene: .
v_gene: TRBV6-6
abundance: .
j_gene: TRBJ1-3

CDR3nt: TGTGCCAGCAGCTTGGTTGGCGGGATCCGTGTCACTGAAGCTTTCTTT
CDR3aa: CASSLVGGIRVTEAFF
d_gene: .
v_gene: TRBV5-4
abundance: .
j_gene: TRBJ1-1

CDR3nt: TGTGCCAGCAGTTTGGCGACAGTAGTAAACGGGGAGCTGTTTTTT
CDR3aa: CASSLATVVNGELFF
d_gene: .
v_gene: TRBV28
abundance: .
j_gene: TRBJ2-2

CDR3nt: TGTGCCAGTAGAAAGGCGGGACTAGCGGGCACAGATACGCAGTATTTT
CDR3aa: CASRKAGLAGTDTQYF
d_gene: TRBD2
v_gene: TRBV19
abundance: .
j_gene: TRBJ2-3

CDR3nt: TGTGCTAGTGCCTCTGTATCCGGGCGAGCGGGTTTCTACAATGAGCAGTTCTTC
CDR3aa: CASASVSGRAGFYNEQFF
d_gene: .
v_gene: TRBV12-5
abundance: .
j_gene: TRBJ2-1

CDR3nt: TGTGCCAGCAGGAGAATGACAGGGGGAGTCTACGAGCAGTACTTC
CDR3aa: CASRRMTGGVYEQYF
d_gene: TRBD1
v_gene: TRBV27
abundance: .
j_gene: TRBJ2-7

CDR3nt: TGTGCCAGCAGCCCGGGTTTGAGCAATCAGCCCCAGCATTTT
CDR3aa: CASSPGLSNQPQHF
d_gene: .
v_gene: TRBV7-9
abundance: .
j_gene: TRBJ1-5

CDR3nt: TGTGCCAGCAGCTTAGAACGTGGCGGCCGCAATCAGCCCCAGCATTTT
CDR3aa: CASSLERGGRNQPQHF
d_gene: .
v_gene: TRBV7-8
abundance: once
j_gene: TRBJ1-5

CDR3nt: TGCGCCAGCAGCCAAGGAAACAGCCCTGCCTACAATGAGCAGTTCTTC
CDR3aa: CASSQGNSPAYNEQFF
d_gene: .
v_gene: TRBV4-1
abundance: .
j_gene: TRBJ2-1

CDR3nt: TGTGCCAGCAGCTTAAGGCGGGACCTCCAAGAGACCCAGTACTTC
CDR3aa: CASSLRRDLQETQYF
d_gene: .
v_gene: TRBV7-7
abundance: .
j_gene: TRBJ2-5

CDR3nt: TGTGCCAGCAGCCCCGAGGCGGGGGTGGCCAAAAACATTCAGTACTTC
CDR3aa: CASSPEAGVAKNIQYF
d_gene: TRBD2
v_gene: TRBV5-4
abundance: .
j_gene: TRBJ2-4

CDR3nt: TGTGCCAGCTCTAACAGCGGGAGTACCTACAATGAGCAGTTCTTC
CDR3aa: CASSNSGSTYNEQFF
d_gene: TRBD2
v_gene: TRBV18
abundance: .
j_gene: TRBJ2-1

CDR3nt: TGTGCCAGCAGGGGGACAGGGTCCCCTGAAGCTTTCTTT
CDR3aa: CASRGTGSPEAFF
d_gene: TRBD1
v_gene: TRBV6-1
abundance: .
j_gene: TRBJ1-1

CDR3nt: TGTGCCACCAGCAACCTCTTGACAGGGGCCAAAAACATTCAGTACTTC
CDR3aa: CATSNLLTGAKNIQYF
d_gene: TRBD1
v_gene: TRBV15
abundance: few
j_gene: TRBJ2-4

CDR3nt: TGTGCCAGCTCACGAATCTCAGGGGATATCGACTATGGCTACACCTTC
CDR3aa: CASSRISGDIDYGYTF
d_gene: .
v_gene: TRBV18
abundance: .
j_gene: TRBJ1-2

CDR3nt: TGTGCCAGCAGCTTCGAGGGGCCCCAGCATTTT
CDR3aa: CASSFEGPQHF
d_gene: .
v_gene: TRBV5-8
abundance: .
j_gene: TRBJ1-5

CDR3nt: TGTGCCAGCAGCGTAGCTGGGGCAGTATACAATGAGCAGTTCTTC
CDR3aa: CASSVAGAVYNEQFF
d_gene: .
v_gene: TRBV9
abundance: .
j_gene: TRBJ2-1